This is a list of T cell receptor beta chains from one sample in a study of blood T cell repertoires in COVID-19. Measured with immunoSEQ multiplex PCR; TCRdb has only the in-frame clones, and not every one. Seen here are about 270,000 clones, over 85% observed once, and the top ten hold approximately 2%. The sample was PBMCs or T cells enriched from blood (not recorded which). These receptors were obtained from a woman aged 55-70 years who had recovered from COVID-19. Each CDR3 is given with its conserved first and last residue. The D gene is left open where the match is weak. Where a row states a size, it is once, few, many or the class of an expanded clone; other rows omit it.

V gene	clone size	J gene	D gene	CDR3 length	CDR3 protein	CDR3 DNA
TRBV9	-	TRBJ1-6	TRBD1	13	CASDRGFDSPLHF	TGTGCCAGCGACAGGGGCTTCGATTCACCCCTCCACTTT
TRBV6-5	-	TRBJ2-1	TRBD2	16	CASSYSLVAGGQEQFF	TGTGCCAGCAGTTACTCGTTAGTAGCGGGAGGACAAGAGCAGTTCTTC
TRBV27	-	TRBJ2-1	TRBD2	16	CASSLRGGGNYNEQFF	TGTGCCAGCAGTTTAAGGGGCGGGGGTAACTACAATGAGCAGTTCTTC
TRBV28	once	TRBJ2-7	-	15	CASSPSRTSSYEQYF	TGTGCCAGCAGTCCCTCTAGGACATCTTCCTACGAGCAGTACTTC
TRBV6-5	-	TRBJ2-7	-	12	CASNLGRYEQYF	TGTGCCAGCAATTTGGGGCGCTACGAGCAGTACTTC
TRBV28	-	TRBJ1-6	TRBD1	14	CASSLGQEITSLHF	TGTGCCAGCAGTTTAGGACAGGAGATAACATCCCTCCACTTT
TRBV2	-	TRBJ2-1	TRBD1	15	CASRGMTGGYNEQFF	TGTGCCAGCAGAGGCATGACAGGGGGGTACAATGAGCAGTTCTTC
TRBV3-1/TRBV3-2	-	TRBJ2-1	-	17	CASSLLGAAGAYNEQFF	TGTGCCAGCAGCCTCCTCGGTGCCGCGGGGGCTTACAATGAGCAGTTCTTC
TRBV5-4	-	TRBJ2-1	-	11	CASSLTDEQFF	TGTGCCAGCAGCTTGACGGATGAGCAGTTCTTC
TRBV11-2	-	TRBJ2-1	TRBD2	17	CASSSRSARGGAGEQFF	TGTGCCAGCAGCTCCAGGAGCGCGCGCGGGGGGGCCGGTGAGCAGTTCTTC
TRBV5-1	-	TRBJ1-5	TRBD1	14	CASSLTGTGQPQHF	TGCGCCAGCAGCTTAACCGGGACAGGTCAGCCCCAGCATTTT
TRBV29-1	-	TRBJ2-1	TRBD2	15	CSVEDVAGGVNEQFF	TGCAGCGTTGAAGATGTAGCGGGAGGGGTCAATGAGCAGTTCTTC
TRBV27	-	TRBJ2-1	-	19	CASSLKSWASLFSDNPQFF	TGTGCCAGCAGTCTTAAATCGTGGGCTTCCCTCTTCTCAGACAATCCGCAGTTCTTC
TRBV7-9	-	TRBJ1-2	-	14	CASSSTRTAYGYTF	TGTGCCAGCAGCTCAACACGGACAGCCTATGGCTACACCTTC
TRBV27	-	TRBJ2-1	-	14	CASSLEAGWGEQFF	TGTGCCAGCAGTTTAGAGGCAGGGTGGGGCGAGCAGTTCTTC
TRBV27	-	TRBJ2-1	-	16	CASSPYVGKTYNEQFF	TGTGCCAGCAGCCCTTATGTCGGGAAAACCTACAATGAGCAGTTCTTC
TRBV19	-	TRBJ2-7	-	14	CASSIAGDLYEQYF	TGTGCCAGTAGTATAGCGGGGGACCTCTACGAGCAGTACTTC
TRBV5-6	-	TRBJ2-1	-	13	CASSLNRGNEQFF	TGTGCCAGCAGCCTTAATAGGGGCAATGAGCAGTTCTTC
TRBV27	-	TRBJ1-2	TRBD1	15	CASSFGQGGNYGYTF	TGTGCCAGCAGTTTTGGACAGGGTGGTAATTATGGCTACACCTTC
TRBV5-1	-	TRBJ1-5	-	14	CASSPVGGEQPQHF	TGCGCCAGCAGCCCCGTTGGGGGGGAACAGCCCCAGCATTTT
TRBV2	-	TRBJ2-1	TRBD1	15	CASSPDRTPYNEQFF	TGTGCCAGCAGCCCGGACAGGACGCCCTACAATGAGCAGTTCTTC
TRBV2	-	TRBJ2-1	-	12	CASSDPLNEQFF	TGTGCCAGCAGTGATCCTCTCAATGAGCAGTTCTTC
TRBV5-1	-	TRBJ2-2	TRBD2	16	CASSGGTSGYTGELFF	TGCGCCAGCAGCGGGGGGACTAGCGGTTACACCGGGGAGCTGTTTTTT
TRBV11-2	-	TRBJ2-5	-	15	CASSFAGAQKETQYF	TGTGCCAGCAGCTTCGCGGGGGCGCAGAAGGAGACCCAGTACTTC
TRBV7-9	few	TRBJ1-2	-	12	CASSSINGGYTF	TGTGCCAGCAGCTCTATCAACGGGGGCTACACCTTC
TRBV21-1	-	TRBJ2-7	-	20	CASSRHYPGLAGGLRYKQYF	TGTGCCAGCAGCAGACATTACCCGGGACTAGCGGGAGGGTTACGTTACAAGCAGTACTTC
TRBV19	few	TRBJ2-7	TRBD1	11	CASRDRGKKYF	TGTGCCAGCCGGGACAGGGGGAAGAAGTACTTC
TRBV6-6	once	TRBJ2-2	-	15	CASSYAAGAAGELFF	TGTGCCAGCAGTTACGCGGCAGGGGCGGCCGGGGAGCTGTTTTTT
TRBV27	-	TRBJ1-3	TRBD1	16	CASSPQGSLSGNTIYF	TGTGCCAGCAGTCCACAGGGGTCCCTCTCTGGAAACACCATATATTTT
TRBV5-5	-	TRBJ2-5	-	13	CASSLDSVATQYF	TGTGCCAGCAGCTTGGATTCCGTAGCGACCCAGTACTTC
TRBV7-9	-	TRBJ2-5	-	15	CASSGGGQRRETQYF	TGTGCCAGCAGCGGAGGGGGACAGAGGAGAGAGACCCAGTACTTC
TRBV3-1/TRBV3-2	-	TRBJ1-1	TRBD1	17	CASSQGIRGRMNTEAFF	TGTGCCAGCAGCCAAGGGATCAGGGGGCGGATGAACACTGAAGCTTTCTTT
TRBV24-1	once	TRBJ1-4	TRBD1	16	CATSDSRTGWREKLFF	TGTGCCACCAGTGATTCTAGGACAGGGTGGCGGGAAAAACTGTTTTTT
TRBV5-1	-	TRBJ1-1	-	14	CASSSRVRNTEAFF	TGCGCCAGCAGCTCCAGGGTTCGGAACACTGAAGCTTTCTTT
TRBV19	-	TRBJ2-1	-	15	CASSRNNNGNDEQFF	TGTGCCAGTAGTAGAAACAACAACGGGAACGATGAGCAGTTCTTC
TRBV30	-	TRBJ1-5	TRBD1	12	CASGGLWQPQHF	TGTGCCTCAGGGGGGTTGTGGCAGCCCCAGCATTTT
TRBV7-9	-	TRBJ1-1	TRBD1	16	CASSLSRTGRGTEAFF	TGTGCCAGCAGCTTATCCCGGACAGGCCGAGGGACTGAAGCTTTCTTT
TRBV19	-	TRBJ1-4	-	14	CASSIDRGANKLFF	TGTGCCAGTAGTATTGATAGGGGCGCGAATAAGCTGTTTTTT
TRBV5-1	-	TRBJ1-1	TRBD1	14	CASSPRGQGAPAFF	TGCGCCAGCAGCCCGCGGGGGCAGGGGGCGCCGGCTTTCTTT
TRBV9	-	TRBJ2-2	-	17	CASSVAVRAVNTGELFF	TGTGCCAGCAGCGTAGCTGTGAGGGCCGTGAACACCGGGGAGCTGTTTTTT
TRBV6-5	few	TRBJ2-7	-	12	CASSSTKYEQYF	TGTGCCAGCAGTTCAACTAAGTACGAGCAGTACTTC
TRBV30	once	TRBJ1-5	TRBD1	14	CAWSVTGFSQPQHF	TGTGCCTGGAGTGTGACAGGGTTTTCTCAGCCCCAGCATTTT
TRBV7-2	-	TRBJ1-5	-	16	CASSPWMSQGGQPQHF	TGTGCCAGCAGCCCGTGGATGAGTCAGGGAGGTCAGCCCCAGCATTTT
TRBV5-1	once	TRBJ2-7	-	13	CASSFSDSYEQYF	TGCGCCAGCAGCTTTTCCGACAGCTACGAGCAGTACTTC
TRBV28	-	TRBJ1-2	-	13	CASTWTGVSGYTF	TGTGCCAGCACTTGGACGGGGGTTAGTGGCTACACCTTC
TRBV9	-	TRBJ1-6	-	14	CASSVVAGNSPLHF	TGTGCCAGCAGCGTAGTGGCGGGAAATTCACCCCTCCACTTT
TRBV4-1	-	TRBJ1-2	-	15	CASSHSSVRGNGYTF	TGCGCCAGCAGCCATTCCAGCGTCCGGGGAAATGGCTACACCTTC
TRBV12-3/TRBV12-4	-	TRBJ1-1	-	13	CASSLVQNTEAFF	TGTGCCAGCAGTTTAGTCCAAAACACTGAAGCTTTCTTT
TRBV7-9	-	TRBJ1-6	-	14	CASSPPGGRSPLHF	TGTGCCAGCAGCCCCCCCGGGGGGAGGTCACCCCTCCACTTT
TRBV6-6	few	TRBJ1-2	-	10	CASNGGGYTF	TGTGCCAGCAACGGGGGAGGCTACACCTTC
TRBV11-2	-	TRBJ1-4	-	15	CASSYLGGSNEKLFF	TGTGCCAGCAGCTACCTTGGGGGGTCAAATGAAAAACTGTTTTTT
TRBV18	-	TRBJ1-5	TRBD1	17	CASSPSGGQGGNQPQHF	TGTGCCAGCTCACCTTCAGGCGGACAGGGAGGCAATCAGCCCCAGCATTTT
TRBV23-1	-	TRBJ2-2	-	15	CASSQSSQYTGELFF	TGCGCCAGCAGTCAATCTAGCCAGTACACCGGGGAGCTGTTTTTT
TRBV27	many	TRBJ2-7	-	13	CASSDSEVDEQYF	TGTGCCAGCAGTGACAGCGAGGTCGACGAGCAGTACTTC
TRBV28	-	TRBJ1-1	-	12	CASRRVLDEAFF	TGTGCCAGCAGACGGGTGTTGGATGAAGCTTTCTTT